The 15 T cell receptor beta chains below come from one sample, sequenced in a study of Ad26.COV2.S vaccination and SARS-CoV-2 variants. As to treatment: 19 received Ad26.COV2.S at low or high dose, single or two shots; roughly 5 received placebo; per-sample allocation not given. It was on day 63 after the first vaccine or placebo injection that samples were taken. The protocol was immunoSEQ multiplex PCR, while the TCRdb copy is restricted to in-frame clones and leaves out a portion. The sample lists 350,000 to 500,000 clones, 88% seen once, with 3.5% to 4% in the top ten. The input for sequencing was peripheral blood, taken in a trial of Ad26.COV2.S vaccine versus placebo. The receptors derive from a person between 18 and 65 years old who received the Ad26.COV2.S COVID-19 vaccine or a placebo.

This clone appeared a single time. The rearrangement joins TRBV27 to TRBJ2-5; 8 bases fit TRBD2. The CDR3 runs 15 residues. V lost 5 bases to trimming and J lost 4 bases; unmatched junction nucleotides: 9. Germline V gene lookup returns CDR1 MNHEY and CDR2 SMNVEV (reference sequence). The CDR3 here is CASSASGGALETQYF. DNA for the CDR3: TGTGCCAGCAGTGCCTCCGGGGGGGCCCTAGAGACCCAGTACTTC.

The CDR3 is CASSPTRFEQYF. The CDR3 DNA reads as TGTGCCAGCAGTCCGACAAGATTCGAGCAGTACTTC. The chain has TRBV28 and TRBJ2-7; D remains unclear. V was trimmed by 5 bases and J by 6 bases, leaving 11 bases between them. The length of the CDR3 is 12 residues. The germline V gene has CDR1 MDHEN and CDR2 SYDVKM.

The gene calls are TRBV11-1 and TRBJ2-3; D unclear. The V and J ends lost 7 bases and 1 base respectively, with 9 bases between them. Per germline, CDR1 SGHAT and CDR2 FQDESV (reference sequence). This CDR3 has 13 amino acids. The DNA for the CDR3 is TGTGCCAGCACCTCGTCCGGCACAGATACGCAGTATTTT. Its translation is CASTSSGTDTQYF.

This chain links TRBV28 with TRBJ1-1, with D tentatively TRBD1 (6 bases). Trimming took off 6 bases at V and 10 bases at J, with 12 bases between the two ends. CDR3 size: 11 residues. From germline, CDR1 is MDHEN and CDR2 SYDVKM. The CDR3 loop reads CASSRTGSAFF. The CDR3 coding sequence is TGTGCCAGCAGCCGAACAGGGTCAGCTTTCTTT.

The rearrangement links TRBV19 to TRBJ2-7, with TRBD1 matching 9 bases. Germline V lookup: CDR1 LNHDA, CDR2 SQIVND (reference sequence). The CDR3 is made up of 15 amino acids. V dropped 7 bases and J dropped 0; count of bases not matched to a gene: 7. The DNA of the CDR3 is TGTGCCAGTAAATACGGACAGGGGAGCTCCTACGAGCAGTACTTC. This translates into CASKYGQGSSYEQYF. Full variable domain (outside the CDR3, taken from reference TRBV19 and TRBJ2-7): DGGITQSPKYLFRKEGQNVTLSCEQNLNHDAMYWYRQDPGQGLRLIYYSQIVNDFQKGDIAEGYSVSREKKESFPLTVTSAQKNPTAFYLCASKYGQGSSYEQYFGPGTRLTVT.

The chain carries TRBV19 and TRBJ2-6; D is perhaps TRBD1 (5 bases). CDR1 and CDR2 (germline): LNHDA, SQIVND (reference sequence). The CDR3 is made up of 17 amino acids. V was clipped by 10 bases and J by 0 bases, with 19 bases between them. The CDR3 loop is CATHGADHPSGANVLTF. The CDR3 region has the DNA TGTGCCACCCATGGGGCAGATCACCCCTCTGGGGCCAACGTCCTGACTTTC.

The rearrangement links TRBV7-9 to TRBJ2-7; D call uncertain. V was trimmed by 5 bases and J by 2 bases, leaving 19 bases between them. Per the germline V gene, CDR1 is SEHNR and CDR2 is FQNEAQ (reference sequence). CDR3 length: 16 residues. The chain's CDR3 is CASSPPLGSFPYEQYF. In nucleotides, the CDR3 is TGTGCCAGCAGCCCACCTCTTGGCAGCTTCCCCTACGAGCAGTACTTC.

CDR3 region: CASSPGHLGGNTIYF. CDR3 coding DNA: TGTGCCAGCAGTCCGGGGCATCTTGGAGGAAACACCATATATTTT. The chain has TRBV28 and TRBJ1-3; a possible D gene is TRBD1 (5 bases). The CDR3 runs to 15 residues. Germline V gene data show CDR1 as MDHEN and CDR2 as SYDVKM. V gave up 5 bases and J gave up 4 bases, with 15 bases separating them.

The chain has TRBV5-4 and TRBJ2-3; 7 nucleotides agree with TRBD2. Germline-derived CDR1 and CDR2 are SGHNT and YYREEE (reference sequence). CDR3 size: 17 residues. Trimming removed 2 bases from V and 0 bases from J; junction bases left unmatched: 9. CDR3 bases: TGTGCCAGCAGCTTACCGGGACTAACATCTAGCACAGATACGCAGTATTTT. This encodes CASSLPGLTSSTDTQYF.

This rearrangement joins TRBV19 to TRBJ2-6, with D tentatively TRBD2 (5 bases). Trimming removed 5 bases from V and 11 bases from J, with 19 bases in between. This CDR3 comprises 15 residues. Germline assignment: CDR1 LNHDA and CDR2 SQIVND (reference sequence). CDR3 residues: CASSPREGSSHVLTF. Written as DNA, the CDR3 is TGTGCCAGTAGTCCCCGGGAAGGGTCAAGTCACGTCCTGACTTTC.

The V call is TRBV7-2, the J call TRBJ2-2, with 8 bases that match TRBD1. The V gene's germline CDR1 is SGHTA and CDR2 FQGNSA. The CDR3 covers 16 residues. V trimming: 5 bases; J trimming: 3 bases; junction bases outside the gene matches: 8. In nucleotides, the CDR3 is TGTGCCAGCAGCGCACAGGACAGGGCCGACACCGGGGAGCTGTTTTTT. Translated: CASSAQDRADTGELFF.

This clone was found a few times. The chain couples TRBV18 to TRBJ2-2; 8 nucleotides align to TRBD1. Per the germline V gene, CDR1 is KGHSH and CDR2 is LQKENI. This CDR3 is 15 amino acids long. With 2 bases clipped from V and 1 base from J, the junction kept 0 bases outside the gene matches. CDR3 in DNA: TGTGCCAGCTCACCAGGGACAGGGAACACCGGGGAGCTGTTTTTT. It translates to CASSPGTGNTGELFF.

The count of this clone is one. V gene TRBV2 combines with J gene TRBJ2-2, with D possibly being TRBD1 or TRBD2 (5 bases each). There are 14 residues in the CDR3. V was clipped by 11 bases and J by 2 bases, with 15 bases between them. The germline gives CDR1 SNHLY, CDR2 FYNNEI. CDR3 region: CAFRLGPNTGELFF. The CDR3 DNA reads TGTGCCTTCCGATTGGGACCCAACACCGGGGAGCTGTTTTTT.

A single count supports this clone. In the same sample, other DNA sequences code for this CDR3. The chain has TRBV30 and TRBJ2-1; D possibly uses TRBD1 or TRBD2 (6 bases each). CDR1 is GTSNPN and CDR2 is SVGIG in the germline V gene (reference sequence). V was shortened by 1 base and J by 4 bases, with 8 bases between the two germline ends. The CDR3 has 13 residues. The DNA for the CDR3 is TGTGCCTGGAGTGGGGGGGCTTACAATGAGCAGTTCTTC. The encoded protein is CAWSGGAYNEQFF.

The chain recombines TRBV2 with TRBJ1-1; 7 bases match TRBD1. V trimming: 8 bases; J trimming: 4 bases; junction bases outside the gene matches: 13. The CDR3 extends over 15 amino acids. The germline V gene has CDR1 SNHLY and CDR2 FYNNEI. The CDR3 nucleotides read TGTGCCAGCGAGACAGGGCTGTCGGTTGTCACTGAAGCTTTCTTT. Translated, it gives CASETGLSVVTEAFF.